This T cell receptor (beta chain) is drawn from a study of T cell changes during pregnancy in multiple sclerosis (dated 2019 in TCRdb). About the full investigation: Changes in the T cell repertoire over the course of pregnancy were examined in this study in women with multiple sclerosis.

According to the germline V gene, CDR1 reads LGHNT and CDR2 reads FRNRAP. Between the V and J ends, shortened by 0 bases and 4 bases respectively, the junction contains 4 bases. The CDR3, from cysteine to phenylalanine, totals 12 residues. Only the CDR3 DNA stays, 36 bases, in frame from base 1. The library was produced with the immunoSEQ multiplex PCR assay. TCRdb took this table from immuneACCESS and kept in-frame rearrangements with V and J called. Such tables lack part of the clones; where checked against another copy, unresolved V genes explain under half of the gap, and the rest is unexplained. In all, the sample holds more than 35,000 clones, and more than 75% of those were seen once. The top ten clones comprise about 6.3% of the sample. The count of this clone is one. Its antigen remains undetermined. The input lacks base qualities; no much larger clone sits a single base away.

This specimen consisted of CD8+ T cells from peripheral blood mononuclear cells, obtained after pregnancy. The TCR comes from a female donor in good health, enrolled as a control in a pregnancy study. The rearranged chain carries TRBV12-5 and TRBJ2-7, with the D gene too uncertain to name. The DNA is TGTGCTAGTGGTTTGGTACTGTACGAGCAGTACTTC. Translated, this is CASGLVLYEQYF.